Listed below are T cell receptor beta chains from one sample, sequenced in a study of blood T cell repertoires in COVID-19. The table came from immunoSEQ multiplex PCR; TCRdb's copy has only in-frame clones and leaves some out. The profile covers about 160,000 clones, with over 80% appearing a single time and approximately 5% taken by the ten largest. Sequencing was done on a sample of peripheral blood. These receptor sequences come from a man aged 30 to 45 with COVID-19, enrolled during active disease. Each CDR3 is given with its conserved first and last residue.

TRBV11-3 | CASSLDGGTEAFF
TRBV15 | CATSRDLPGFGVRGYTF
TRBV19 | CASSPNRDTQNYEQYF
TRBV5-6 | CASRGTGTGLEKLFF
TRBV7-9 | CASSLAGTGVGKQYF
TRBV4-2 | CASSQGGQGSGNTIYF
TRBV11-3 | CASSPRRGSTDTQYF
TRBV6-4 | CASSADRGYGYTF
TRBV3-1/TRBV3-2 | CASSRLFGSAFTGELFF
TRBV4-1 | CASKAGGGTGTGDGYTF
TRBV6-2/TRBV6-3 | CASSYGANQPQHF